This TCR beta chain was sequenced for a study of patients and donors after allogeneic stem cell transplantation. Germline V CDR1 and CDR2: GTSNPN, SVGIG (reference sequence). This CDR3 region has 11 residues. V dropped 5 bases and J dropped 5 bases, with 9 bases sitting between them. This clonotype was picked up a small number of times. Via MiXCR, TCRdb re-called the RT-PCR reads, giving one row per CDR3 protein. The table has roughly 960,000 distinct CDR3 sequences, under 20% seen once; the top ten hold around 6%. The TCR originated in a human donor who was either an allogeneic HSCT recipient or a stem cell or donor lymphocyte infusion donor (not recorded which). It is not recorded whose cells these are; they may come from a transplant donor. The material sequenced was blood, either unsorted or a sorted T cell fraction (not recorded which). The chain is built from TRBV30 and TRBJ1-1, with D hard to call. The CDR3 region is CAWGRWTEAFF. The CDR3 DNA follows: TGTGCCTGGGGGAGGTGGACTGAAGCTTTCTTT.